This is a list of T cell receptor beta chains from one sample in a study of CD8+ T cells in alopecia areata. Clones were read by immunoSEQ multiplex PCR, and TCRdb kept only the in-frame ones, dropping some. This sample has about 130,000 clones, with 58% found just once. The input for sequencing was CD4+ T cells sorted from blood, taken at week 0. These receptors were collected from a human donor with alopecia areata. Both conserved end residues are part of each CDR3. A D gene is named only where the DNA matches it firmly. Clone size is given for some rows only: seen once, a few or many times, or a class if the clone is expanded.

abundance	d_gene	v_gene	j_gene	CDR3nt	CDR3aa
-	-	TRBV2	TRBJ2-2	TGTGCCAGCAGTTACTCTTGGGGAACTACCGGGGAGCTGTTTTTT	CASSYSWGTTGELFF
-	-	TRBV2	TRBJ1-2	TGTGCCAGCAGTGAGTCCGACCTCGTGAGGACCTTC	CASSESDLVRTF
-	TRBD2	TRBV7-7	TRBJ2-3	TGTGCCAGCAGCCCCGGGACTAGAGATACGCAGTATTTT	CASSPGTRDTQYF
few	TRBD2	TRBV5-6	TRBJ2-1	TGTGCCAGCAGCTCCCAGCCCGGGGGGTCTCGGTTCTTC	CASSSQPGGSRFF
-	-	TRBV10-3	TRBJ2-2	TGTGCCATCAGTGAGTCCACGGGCCCCCGACTGTTTTTT	CAISESTGPRLFF
few	-	TRBV7-2	TRBJ1-5	TGTGCCAGCAGCGGGGGGGTAGGAAGCAATCAGCCCCAGCATTTT	CASSGGVGSNQPQHF
-	TRBD2	TRBV4-1	TRBJ2-7	TGCGCCAGCAGCCAAGGCTCAGGACTAGCGGGACTTCCTTTCCAGTCCTACGAGCAGTACTTC	CASSQGSGLAGLPFQSYEQYF
once	TRBD1	TRBV2	TRBJ1-5	TGTGCCAGCAGTAGACAGGGCGAGAGCAATCAGCCCCAGCATTTT	CASSRQGESNQPQHF
-	-	TRBV2	TRBJ2-7	TGTGCCAGCAGGCCGGACTCTTACGAGCAGTACTTC	CASRPDSYEQYF
-	-	TRBV5-1	TRBJ2-2	TGCGCCAGCAGCATCGGACAGCGAACCGGGGAGCTGTTTTTT	CASSIGQRTGELFF
-	-	TRBV7-6	TRBJ1-1	TGTGCCAGCAGAGGGGGAGAGTGGGCTGAAGCTTTCTTT	CASRGGEWAEAFF
-	TRBD1	TRBV18	TRBJ1-1	TGTGCCAGCTCACTGGGACAGGAGGACACTGAAGCTTTCTTT	CASSLGQEDTEAFF
-	-	TRBV21-1	TRBJ1-2	TGTGCCAGCAGCAAACGGACAGGTTCACCTAACTATGGCTACACCTTC	CASSKRTGSPNYGYTF
-	-	TRBV10-3	TRBJ1-2	TGTGCCATCAGTGATGGGGGGGCCTCGGAAGGCTACACCTTC	CAISDGGASEGYTF
-	-	TRBV6-5	TRBJ2-3	TGTGCCAGCAGCCCCATACAGGGAAGCACAGATACGCAGTATTTT	CASSPIQGSTDTQYF
-	-	TRBV4-3	TRBJ1-4	TGCGCCAGCAGCCAAGATCTGGGCGGGGAAGGCGAAAAACTGTTTTTT	CASSQDLGGEGEKLFF
-	TRBD1	TRBV6-6	TRBJ2-5	TGTGCCAGCAGTTACGGACAGGGTGGGCAAGAGACCCAGTACTTC	CASSYGQGGQETQYF
-	TRBD1	TRBV10-3	TRBJ2-5	TGTGCCAGCACAACAGGGGCTCAGGGAGAGACCCAGTACTTC	CASTTGAQGETQYF
once	-	TRBV2	TRBJ1-1	TGTGCCAGCAGTGAACAGGGCAACACTGAAGCTTTCTTT	CASSEQGNTEAFF
-	TRBD1	TRBV5-6	TRBJ2-7	TGTGCCAGCACCTCAGTGGACAGGGAACTCGAGCAGTACTTC	CASTSVDRELEQYF
once	TRBD2	TRBV27	TRBJ2-1	TGTGCCAGCAGTACTCTGACTAGCGGAGTCGACAATGAGCAGTTCTTC	CASSTLTSGVDNEQFF
-	-	TRBV7-3	TRBJ1-2	TGTGCCAGCAGCCCCGCTGTCGGCCCTAACTATGGCTACACCTTC	CASSPAVGPNYGYTF
-	-	TRBV6-5	TRBJ1-2	TGTGCCAGCAGTTACCGTGGGGGCCCCGGGTATGGCTACACCTTC	CASSYRGGPGYGYTF
-	TRBD1	TRBV7-3	TRBJ1-5	TGTGCCAGCAGCTCCACAGGGGCCAATCAGCCCCAGCATTTT	CASSSTGANQPQHF
-	-	TRBV28	TRBJ2-4	TGTGCCAGCAGTTTTACAGGGATAGCCAAAAACATTCAGTACTTC	CASSFTGIAKNIQYF
few	-	TRBV7-2	TRBJ2-5	TGTGCCAGCAGCTTAGCTCCGGGGCTGTCAGAGACCCAGTACTTC	CASSLAPGLSETQYF
-	-	TRBV11-2	TRBJ2-7	TGTGCCAGCAGCTTTATAAAGGGGGCCTACGAGCAGTACTTC	CASSFIKGAYEQYF
-	-	TRBV7-3	TRBJ2-7	TGTGCCAGCAGTGCTCAGGGGTCGGGCTCCTACGAGCAGTACTTC	CASSAQGSGSYEQYF
few	-	TRBV18	TRBJ2-7	TGTGCCAGCTCACCGGGAGAGCAGTACTTC	CASSPGEQYF
-	-	TRBV2	TRBJ2-1	TGTGCCAGCAGCGCTCGGGCCTCCTACAATGAGCAGTTCTTC	CASSARASYNEQFF
-	TRBD1	TRBV11-1	TRBJ2-4	TGTGCCAGCAGCAAGGACAGGGAAAACATTCAGTACTTC	CASSKDRENIQYF
few	-	TRBV15	TRBJ2-1	TGTGCCACCAGCAGAGCCGGGAGCTCCTACAATGAGCAGTTCTTC	CATSRAGSSYNEQFF
-	-	TRBV7-2	TRBJ2-2	TGTGCCAGCAGCTCCTCGGGATTGGCGAACACCGGGGAGCTGTTTTTT	CASSSSGLANTGELFF
-	-	TRBV7-8	TRBJ2-7	TGTGCCAGCAGCTTACTCCGGGACGGACCGTACGAGCAGTACTTC	CASSLLRDGPYEQYF
-	-	TRBV2	TRBJ2-5	TGTGCCAGCAGTGTCCGGGAACAAGAGACCCAGTACTTC	CASSVREQETQYF
-	-	TRBV5-6	TRBJ2-5	TGTGCCAGCAGCTCCTACTACGGACGATCTCGGCCGCAGTACTTC	CASSSYYGRSRPQYF
-	-	TRBV14	TRBJ2-1	TGTGCCAGCAGCCAACTCGGCGGAACCTACAATGAGCAGTTCTTC	CASSQLGGTYNEQFF
few	TRBD1	TRBV23-1	TRBJ2-7	TGCGCCAGCAGTCACGACGGACAGGGGTCATCCTACGAGCAGTACTTC	CASSHDGQGSSYEQYF
-	TRBD1	TRBV7-3	TRBJ2-5	TGTGCCAGCAGCCAAAACCCTGGACAGGGAGAGACCCAGTACTTC	CASSQNPGQGETQYF
-	TRBD1	TRBV10-3	TRBJ1-6	TGTGCCATCGGTGGACAGGGATCTTCACCCCTCCACTTT	CAIGGQGSSPLHF
-	TRBD2	TRBV7-2	TRBJ2-5	TGTGCCAGCAGCCGGGGGGGCCTCCAAGAGACCCAGTACTTC	CASSRGGLQETQYF
few	-	TRBV29-1	TRBJ2-5	TGCAGCGTGGCAACCAGTGGACTCTTCAACTTC	CSVATSGLFNF
-	-	TRBV7-3	TRBJ2-2	TGTGCCAGCAGCTTATACCAGAACACCGGGGAGCTGTTTTTT	CASSLYQNTGELFF
-	-	TRBV25-1	TRBJ2-7	TGTGCCAGCAGTGAAGAGGTTTTCTACGAGCAGTACTTC	CASSEEVFYEQYF
-	TRBD2	TRBV7-2	TRBJ2-7	TGTGCCAGCAGCTCGACTAGCGGGTCCTCCTACGAGCAGTACTTC	CASSSTSGSSYEQYF
few	TRBD2	TRBV9	TRBJ2-1	TGTGCCAGCAGCGCTACCGGGACTACAAACAATGAGCAGTTCTTC	CASSATGTTNNEQFF
-	TRBD1	TRBV5-1	TRBJ2-3	TGCGCCAGTACCTTGGGGACAGGGGGAGATACGCAGTATTTT	CASTLGTGGDTQYF
-	-	TRBV11-1	TRBJ2-3	TGTGCCAGCAGCTTCGTCCGAGGAGGGTCTTCCCCAGAGACGCAGTATTTT	CASSFVRGGSSPETQYF
-	TRBD2	TRBV19	TRBJ2-5	TGTGCCAGTAGTCTAGGGCCAGCGGGAGGGCCCTCGGAGACCCAGTACTTC	CASSLGPAGGPSETQYF
-	-	TRBV5-1	TRBJ2-6	TGCGCCAGCAGCTTGGCCCTAGCTGGGGCCAACGTCCTGACTTTC	CASSLALAGANVLTF
-	TRBD1	TRBV5-1	TRBJ1-1	TGCGCCAGCAGCGCAGGGACAGGCCTCACTGAAGCTTTCTTT	CASSAGTGLTEAFF
once	-	TRBV7-2	TRBJ1-1	TGTGCCAGCAGCTCCCTCTTGTTGACTGAAGCTTTCTTT	CASSSLLLTEAFF